This TCR beta chain emerged from a study of T cells in Graves' hyperthyroidism and ophthalmopathy. Criteria for exclusion of patients were uncontrolled infection, other autoimmune disease, pregnancy or lactation. Based on clinical symptoms, serum thyroxine and TRAb, thyroid ultrasound and orbital computed tomography, diagnoses were reached. Blood dates from first hyperthyroidism diagnosis, before any ophthalmopathy symptoms. Using RNA transcripts as the source, TCR beta CDR3 regions were amplified. The study used the HTBI primer set for a first-round RT-PCR of the TCR CDR3. TCRdb called the multiplex PCR reads again in MiXCR, with one record for every CDR3 protein. This sample has about 580,000 distinct CDR3 sequences, with over 11% found just once. This CDR3 is built from 11 residues. The germline gives CDR1 DFQATT, CDR2 SNEGSKA (reference sequence). For this clonotype: Its ends do not fully match the called genes, so a read error is possible.

The TCR was taken from a woman younger than 45 with Graves' hyperthyroidism that later progressed to Graves' ophthalmopathy. The chain carries TRBV20-1 and TRBJ1-3; no definite D call. Sequenced sample: blood. CDR3 sequence reads: CSASPGSTIYF. CDR3 coding DNA: TGCAGTGCCTCCCCCGGAAGCACCATATATTTT.